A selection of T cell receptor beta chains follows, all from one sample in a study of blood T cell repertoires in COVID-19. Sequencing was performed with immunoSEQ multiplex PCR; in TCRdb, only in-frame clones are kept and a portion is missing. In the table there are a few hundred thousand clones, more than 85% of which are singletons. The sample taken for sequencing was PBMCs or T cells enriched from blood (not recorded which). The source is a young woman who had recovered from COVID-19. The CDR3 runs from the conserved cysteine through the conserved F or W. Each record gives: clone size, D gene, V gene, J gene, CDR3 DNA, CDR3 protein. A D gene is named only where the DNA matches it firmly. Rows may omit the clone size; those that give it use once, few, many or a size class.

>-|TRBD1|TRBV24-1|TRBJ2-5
TGTGCCACCATGGACAGGGGGGAAGAGACCCAGTACTTC
CATMDRGEETQYF
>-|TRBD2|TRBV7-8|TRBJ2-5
TGTGCCAGCAGCTTAGTCAGGACTAGCGGGACCCCTGGTCTGATAACCCAGTACTTC
CASSLVRTSGTPGLITQYF
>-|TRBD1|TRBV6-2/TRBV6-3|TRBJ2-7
TGTGCCAGCAGCAGGGGACAGGGCCCCGAGCAGTACTTC
CASSRGQGPEQYF
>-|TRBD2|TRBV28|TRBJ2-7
TGTGCCAGCAGTCCTAGCGGGGGCATCTACGAGCAGTACTTC
CASSPSGGIYEQYF
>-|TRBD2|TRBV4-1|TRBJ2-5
TGCGCCAGCAGCCCAAGACAAGGCGGTAGCGGGAGGGAGACCCAGTACTTC
CASSPRQGGSGRETQYF
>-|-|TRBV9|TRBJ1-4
TGTGCCAGCAGCGTAGACGGGGGGACAATTAATGAAAAACTGTTTTTT
CASSVDGGTINEKLFF
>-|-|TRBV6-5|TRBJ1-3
TGTGCCAGCGGGCCGGGGGTACCTGGAAACACCATATATTTT
CASGPGVPGNTIYF
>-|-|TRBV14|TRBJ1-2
TGTGCCAGCAGGCCCTCGGGTTCTAACTATGGCTACACCTTC
CASRPSGSNYGYTF
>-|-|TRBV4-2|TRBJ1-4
TGTGCCAGCAGCCCCCTCGGCGGTAATGAAAAACTGTTTTTT
CASSPLGGNEKLFF
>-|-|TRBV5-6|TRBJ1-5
TGTGCCAGCAGCTTGCGGTTTAATAGCAATCAGCCCCAGCATTTT
CASSLRFNSNQPQHF
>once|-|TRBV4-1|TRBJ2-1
TGCGCCAGCAGCCAAGATAAGGGGGTCAATCCGTCCAACAATGAGCAGTTCTTC
CASSQDKGVNPSNNEQFF
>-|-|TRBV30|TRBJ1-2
TGTGCCTGGAGTGTCCGCGGTGACTATGGCTACACCTTC
CAWSVRGDYGYTF
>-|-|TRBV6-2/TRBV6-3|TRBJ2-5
TGTGCCAGCAGTTACGGCGGCAGTCAAGAGACCCAGTACTTC
CASSYGGSQETQYF
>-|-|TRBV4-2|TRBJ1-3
TGTGCCAGCAGCCAACCGGGGTCGCTAAACACCATATATTTT
CASSQPGSLNTIYF
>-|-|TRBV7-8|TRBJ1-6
TGTGCCAGCAGCTGGGGGACACGGGTGGAAGCCCTCCACTTT
CASSWGTRVEALHF
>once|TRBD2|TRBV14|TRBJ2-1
TGTGCCAGCAGCCAAGATGGCGGGGGGGCCTTCTATGAGCAGTTCTTC
CASSQDGGGAFYEQFF
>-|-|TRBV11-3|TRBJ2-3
TGTGCCAGCAGCTTGACGGGAGAAAGGACAGATACGCAGTATTTT
CASSLTGERTDTQYF
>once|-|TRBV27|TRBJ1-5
TGTGCCAGCAGACCCCCGGTAGTGGGGGCGGGCAATCAGCCCCAGCATTTT
CASRPPVVGAGNQPQHF
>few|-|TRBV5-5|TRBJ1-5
TGTGCCAGCAGCTTGGCAGGGCCCGAGCCCCAGCATTTT
CASSLAGPEPQHF
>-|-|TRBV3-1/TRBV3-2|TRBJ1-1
TGTGCCAGCAGCCCGAACAGCTATCAAGCTTTCTTT
CASSPNSYQAFF
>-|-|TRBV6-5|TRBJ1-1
TGTGCCAGCAGCATACACGTGAACACTGAAGCTTTCTTT
CASSIHVNTEAFF
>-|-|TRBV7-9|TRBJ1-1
TGTGCCAGCAGCCCCCCCGACACAGGGATCGGCACTGAAGCTTTCTTT
CASSPPDTGIGTEAFF
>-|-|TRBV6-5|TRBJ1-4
TGTGCCAGCAGTTACTCGTTTCCGGGGAGGGAAAAACTGTTTTTT
CASSYSFPGREKLFF
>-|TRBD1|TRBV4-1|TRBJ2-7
TGCGCCAGCAGCCAAGATCGCTGGGACAGGGGGCAGTACTTC
CASSQDRWDRGQYF
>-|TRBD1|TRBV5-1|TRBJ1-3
TGCGCCAGCAGTCGGGGACAGTCGACGTCGGACACCATATATTTT
CASSRGQSTSDTIYF
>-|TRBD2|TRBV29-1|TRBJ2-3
TGCAGCGTTGAAGATCCCCACAACCTAGCGGGAACGGATACGCAGTATTTT
CSVEDPHNLAGTDTQYF
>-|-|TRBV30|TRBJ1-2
TGTGCCTGGAGTGCAACAGGGAGTGAGGGCTACACCTTC
CAWSATGSEGYTF
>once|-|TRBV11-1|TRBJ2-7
TGTGCCAGCAGCTTAGTACAGGGCCCACTTTCCTACGAGCAGTACTTC
CASSLVQGPLSYEQYF
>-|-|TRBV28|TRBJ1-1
TGTGCCAGCAGCCAGGGGCCGGTTGAAGCTTTCTTT
CASSQGPVEAFF
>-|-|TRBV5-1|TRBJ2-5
TGCGCCAGCAGCTGGGGGAACCCAGGGGAAGAGACCCAGTACTTC
CASSWGNPGEETQYF
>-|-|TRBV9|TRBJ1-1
TGTGCCAGCAGCGTAGGGGGGCAGACTGAAGCTTTCTTT
CASSVGGQTEAFF
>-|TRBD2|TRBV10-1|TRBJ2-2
TGCGCCAGCAGTGAGTTAGGACTAGGCAGAACCGGGGAGCTGTTTTTT
CASSELGLGRTGELFF
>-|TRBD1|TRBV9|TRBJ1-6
TGTGCCAGCAGCGTAACCGGGACAGGGGTTAATTCACCCCTCCACTTT
CASSVTGTGVNSPLHF
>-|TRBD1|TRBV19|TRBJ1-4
TGTGCCAGTAGTGCGCCGTGGACAGGGGGGGACGAAAAACTGTTTTTT
CASSAPWTGGDEKLFF
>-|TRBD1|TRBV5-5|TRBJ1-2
TGTGCCAGCAGCCGCCTGACAGGGGGCGGTGGCTACACCTTC
CASSRLTGGGGYTF
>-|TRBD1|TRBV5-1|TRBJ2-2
TGCGCCAGCAGCCCGGGACAGGGGATGACCGGGGAGCTGTTTTTT
CASSPGQGMTGELFF
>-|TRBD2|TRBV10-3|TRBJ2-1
TGTGCCATCAGTAACGACCTACTAGCGGGAGTCGCCCATGAGCAGTTCTTC
CAISNDLLAGVAHEQFF
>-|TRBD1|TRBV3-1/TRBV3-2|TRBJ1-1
TGTGCCAGCAGCACCCGGGACAGGGGGTATCCTGAAGCTTTCTTT
CASSTRDRGYPEAFF
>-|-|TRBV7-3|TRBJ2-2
TGTGCCAGCAGGAGAGGGATCGCGAACACCGGGGAGCTGTTTTTT
CASRRGIANTGELFF
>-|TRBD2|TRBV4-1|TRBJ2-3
TGCGCCAGCAGCCAAGAAGGGCGGGAGGTTTGGACAGATACGCAGTATTTT
CASSQEGREVWTDTQYF
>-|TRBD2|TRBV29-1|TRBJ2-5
TGCAGCGTGGGGTCAGCGGGAGTATGGGAGACCCAGTACTTC
CSVGSAGVWETQYF
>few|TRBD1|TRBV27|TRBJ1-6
TGTGCCAGCAGTTTAGGGACAGACTATAATTCACCCCTCCACTTT
CASSLGTDYNSPLHF
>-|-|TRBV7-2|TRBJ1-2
TGTGCCAGCAGCCCTCAATCGGGGGGTGGCTACACCTTC
CASSPQSGGGYTF
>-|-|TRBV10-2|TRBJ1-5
TGCGCCAGCAGTGAGTCCCAGGCTCATCAGCCCCAGCATTTT
CASSESQAHQPQHF
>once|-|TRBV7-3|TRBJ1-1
TGTGCCAGCAGACACGACAAATCCACTGAAGCTTTCTTT
CASRHDKSTEAFF
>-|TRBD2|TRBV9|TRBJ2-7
TGTGCCAGCAGCGTAGGGTCTAGCGGGGCTGCCGAGCAGTACTTC
CASSVGSSGAAEQYF
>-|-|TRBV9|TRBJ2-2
TGTGCCAGCAGCCCTTACTTTTCAGGGGCTTTGGGCACCGGGGAGCTGTTTTTT
CASSPYFSGALGTGELFF
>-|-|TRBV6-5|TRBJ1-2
TGTGCCAGCAGCGGCAGGCCCACTAACTATGGCTACACCTTC
CASSGRPTNYGYTF
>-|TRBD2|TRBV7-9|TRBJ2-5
TGTGCCAGCAGCTTAGACGGGAGGGAGGAGACCCAGTACTTC
CASSLDGREETQYF
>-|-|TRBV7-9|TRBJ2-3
TGTGCCAGCAGCCCGATTGGAGCGGGTAGCACAGATACGCAGTATTTT
CASSPIGAGSTDTQYF
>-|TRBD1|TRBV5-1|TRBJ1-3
TGCGCCAGCAGCTTGGCCGGGACAGGGGAAGACACCATATATTTT
CASSLAGTGEDTIYF
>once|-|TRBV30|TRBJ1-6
TGTGCCTGGAGTGTGGCGGTTGGTTCACCCCTCCACTTT
CAWSVAVGSPLHF
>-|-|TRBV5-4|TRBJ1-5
TGTGCCAGCAGCTCCGGGCCCGGGCAGGGTGATCAGCCCCAGCATTTT
CASSSGPGQGDQPQHF
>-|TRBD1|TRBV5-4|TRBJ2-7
TGTGCCAGCAGGCGGGACAGGGGAGATTACGAGCAGTACTTC
CASRRDRGDYEQYF
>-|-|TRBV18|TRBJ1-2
TGTGCCAGCTCACCACGACAGCGCGGGGAATTGCTTCTAGACTATGGCTACACCTTC
CASSPRQRGELLLDYGYTF